This TCR beta chain was observed in a study of regulatory and conventional T cells in RAG deficiency (dated 2017 in TCRdb). Notes on the research overall: High-throughput TCR beta sequencing was used to compare the repertoire diversity and composition of Treg, conventional CD4+ and CD8+ T cells between RAG-deficient patients and healthy controls.

Broader findings and caveats from the paper: For some subjects, some T-cell subset analyses were not performed. All patient T-cell subsets had shorter CDR3 lengths; Omenn syndrome patients showed >80% Treg-Tconv repertoire overlap at nucleotide and amino acid level. The CD25-high CD127-low cells sorted from Omenn syndrome patients may be peripherally activated cells rather than true Treg cells. In Omenn syndrome and CID/AS patients compared with controls, about 90-fold fewer unique TCR beta sequences were detected from Treg cells, versus 9.5 to 10-fold fewer for other subsets. Markedly lower Shannon entropy and higher Simpson indices were observed in RAG-deficient patients than in control T-cell subpopulations.

This clone was observed a handful of times. Its recognized antigen is unknown. Base qualities are not recorded, but no much larger clone differs from it by a single base. From the cysteine up to the phenylalanine, the CDR3 has a length of 15 residues. Kept here is only the CDR3 DNA, which spans 45 bases and is read in frame from base 1. The V end gives up 1 base and the J end 6 bases, leaving 6 bases in the junction not matched to a gene. CDR1 and CDR2, looked up from the germline V gene, are SGHTA and FQGNSA. Before genomic DNA extraction, conventional CD4+ T cells were isolated from blood as CD25-low CD127-high cells. Repertoire analyses used roughly eight healthy control donors as the comparison group. Libraries were made using the immunoSEQ multiplex PCR assay. Rearranged TCR beta chain products were amplified from genomic DNA of sorted T-cell subsets and sequenced. On the authors' methods: Shannon entropy and Simpson indices were used to measure how diverse the repertoire of productive TCR beta rearrangements was. Clonal expansion was assessed using the summed frequency of the 100 most abundant productive TCR beta clonotypes among total reads. The TRB repertoires were evaluated with a self-reactivity index based on amino acid usage at CDR3beta positions 6 and 7. Two-way ANOVA was used for repertoire analyses, and Student t or Mann-Whitney tests were used for flow cytometric analyses. Not all clones reach the TCRdb copy of this immuneACCESS table, which keeps in-frame sequences only. Checked studies attribute under half of the gap to unresolved V genes and leave the rest unexplained. Clonal size and the V and J genes are those of that table, whereas D and trimming came from the DNA. This sample lists about 24,000 clones; approximately 95% were detected once. The ten largest clones take up about 1.2% of the sample.

These data also featured in a second study, about regulatory T cells. Taken from the second paper: The multiplex PCR relied on 52 forward TRBV primers and 13 reverse TRBJ primers, and amplification bias was corrected through assay-based and computational methods. In patients, repertoires had restricted unique TRB V-J pairs and skewed V and J gene usage, with regulatory T cells showing the most marked changes. Between CD3G-deficient patients and healthy controls, the study compared T-cell receptor beta repertoires in sorted regulatory T cells, conventional CD4+ T cells and CD8+ T cells. Ficoll density separation was used to isolate peripheral blood mononuclear cells. Rearranged TRB loci were amplified from genomic DNA by multiplex PCR within the immunoSEQ assay. TRB amplicons were sequenced using an Illumina HiSeq platform. Raw sequences were error-filtered and aligned to reference gene sequences by custom algorithms, then analyzed with the immunoSEQ online tools. Productive and nonproductive TRB rearrangement frequencies were evaluated among both unique and total sequences. For group comparisons, t tests, Mann-Whitney tests or two-way ANOVA were performed in Prism software.

The chain uses TRBV7-2 and TRBJ1-2, with 9 middle bases fitting TRBD1. The clonotype comes from a human donor in good health. The sequencing sample was made of CD25- CD4+ T cells sorted from blood. The sequence in DNA is TGTGCCAGCAGCTTAGTGGGTTGGACAGGGGATGGCTACACCTTC. It translates to CASSLVGWTGDGYTF.